This TCR beta chain is from a study of CD8 T cells in ankylosing spondylitis. The CDR3 has 15 amino acids. The trim removed 3 bases at V and 1 base at J, leaving 3 bases unmatched. Per the germline V gene, CDR1 is DFQATT and CDR2 is SNEGSKA (reference sequence). 5'-RACE, quantitative and with molecular barcodes, yielded the TCR beta libraries. In TCRdb, the 5' RACE reads were re-called with MiXCR into one record per CDR3 protein. The sample contains about 320,000 distinct CDR3 sequences, around 10% of which appear only once. This clonotype was seen many times. The antigen is unknown. General study results and limits: Seemingly characteristic of ankylosing spondylitis blood was a TCR beta motif consisting of roughly 8 highly homologous variants. Previous work reported some of these motif variants in the synovial fluid and blood of reactive arthritis.

This clonotype was obtained from a female donor with ankylosing spondylitis or in good health (not recorded which). Sequenced input: blood, either unsorted or a sorted T cell fraction (not recorded which). V gene TRBV20-1 combines with J gene TRBJ1-6; 7 nucleotides match TRBD1. This CDR3 is CSARHRGSYNSPLHF. In DNA form, the CDR3 reads TGCAGTGCTAGGCACAGGGGTTCCTATAATTCACCCCTCCACTTT.